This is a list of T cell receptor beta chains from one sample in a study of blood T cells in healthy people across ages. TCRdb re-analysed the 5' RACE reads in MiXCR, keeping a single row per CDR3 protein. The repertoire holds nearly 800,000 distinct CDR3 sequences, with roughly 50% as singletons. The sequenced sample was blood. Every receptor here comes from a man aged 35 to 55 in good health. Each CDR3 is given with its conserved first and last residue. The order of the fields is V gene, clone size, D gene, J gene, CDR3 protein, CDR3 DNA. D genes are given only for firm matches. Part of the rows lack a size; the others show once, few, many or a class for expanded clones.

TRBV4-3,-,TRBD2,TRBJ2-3,CASSQDGLAGIDTQYF,TGCGCCAGCAGTCAAGATGGACTAGCGGGAATCGATACGCAGTATTTT
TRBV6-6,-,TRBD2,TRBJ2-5,CASSYSGLAGFQYF,TGTGCCAGCAGTTACTCGGGCCTAGCGGGTTTCCAGTACTTC
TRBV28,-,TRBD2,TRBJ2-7,CASSLFGGRIYSYEQYF,TGTGCCAGCAGTTTATTTGGCGGGAGGATCTATTCCTACGAGCAGTACTTC
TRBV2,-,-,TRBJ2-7,CASTAGNSYEQYF,TGTGCCAGCACAGCAGGGAATTCCTACGAGCAGTACTTC
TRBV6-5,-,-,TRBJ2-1,CASSYSLFSSNEQFF,TGTGCCAGCAGCTACTCATTGTTTTCGAGCAATGAGCAGTTCTTC
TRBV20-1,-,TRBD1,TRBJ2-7,CSARRAGTGGLHEQYF,TGCAGTGCTAGAAGGGCCGGGACAGGGGGCCTCCACGAGCAGTACTTC
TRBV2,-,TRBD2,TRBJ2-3,CASPGLAGDRPISDTQYF,TGTGCCAGCCCCGGACTAGCGGGGGACCGCCCCATCTCAGATACGCAGTATTTT
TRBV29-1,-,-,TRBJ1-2,CSVVQGQGHGYTF,TGCAGCGTTGTTCAAGGTCAGGGCCATGGCTACACCTTC
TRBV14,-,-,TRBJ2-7,CASSQDRLTEQYF,TGTGCCAGCAGCCAAGACAGGTTAACCGAGCAGTACTTC
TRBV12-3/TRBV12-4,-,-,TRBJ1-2,CASSPTATNNYGYTF,TGTGCCAGCAGTCCTACAGCAACTAATAACTATGGCTACACCTTC
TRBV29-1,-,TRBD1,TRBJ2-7,CSVEPIRTGGPMLSYNEQYF,TGCAGCGTTGAACCCATCCGGACAGGGGGCCCTATGCTCTCCTACAATGAGCAGTACTTC
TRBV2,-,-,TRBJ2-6,CASRSGIGANVLTF,TGTGCCAGCAGATCAGGGATTGGGGCCAACGTCCTGACTTTC
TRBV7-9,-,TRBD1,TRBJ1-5,CASSWGQGANSNQPQHF,TGTGCCAGCAGCTGGGGACAGGGGGCGAACAGCAATCAGCCCCAGCATTTT
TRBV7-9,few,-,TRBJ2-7,CASSRQDYEQYF,TGTGCCAGCAGCCGACAGGACTACGAGCAGTACTTC
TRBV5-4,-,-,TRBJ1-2,CASSPELSDYGYTF,TGTGCCAGCAGCCCCGAGCTCAGTGACTATGGCTACACCTTC
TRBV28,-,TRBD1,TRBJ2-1,CASNSGQGARIAPQFF,TGTGCCAGCAACTCGGGACAGGGGGCGCGTATCGCCCCGCAGTTCTTC
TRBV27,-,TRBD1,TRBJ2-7,CASSPGQRAYEQYF,TGTGCCAGCAGCCCGGGACAGCGAGCCTACGAGCAGTACTTC
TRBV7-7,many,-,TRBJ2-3,CASSLRVGGTDTQYF,TGTGCTAGCAGCCTCAGGGTTGGAGGGACAGATACGCAGTATTTT
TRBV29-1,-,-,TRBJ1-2,CSAPEQGKGLYGYTF,TGCAGCGCTCCCGAACAGGGAAAGGGCCTCTATGGCTACACCTTC
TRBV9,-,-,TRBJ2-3,CASSLPLDTPADTQYF,TGTGCCAGCAGCCTACCACTCGACACGCCCGCGGATACGCAGTATTTT
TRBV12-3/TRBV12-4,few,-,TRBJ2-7,CASSIRVLDEQYF,TGTGCCAGCAGTATCAGGGTGCTCGACGAGCAGTACTTC
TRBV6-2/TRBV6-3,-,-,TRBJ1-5,CASSPPAGNHQPQHF,TGTGCCAGCAGCCCTCCGGCCGGGAACCATCAGCCCCAGCATTTT
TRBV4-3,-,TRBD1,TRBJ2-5,CASSQDVPGRTGVAETQYF,TGCGCCAGCAGCCAAGATGTTCCGGGAAGGACAGGGGTGGCGGAGACCCAGTACTTC
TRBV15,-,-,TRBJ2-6,CATSREGANVLTF,TGTGCCACTAGCAGAGAGGGGGCCAACGTCCTGACTTTC
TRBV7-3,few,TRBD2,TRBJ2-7,CASSSRTSETYEQYF,TGTGCCAGCAGCTCCCGGACTAGCGAGACCTACGAGCAGTACTTC
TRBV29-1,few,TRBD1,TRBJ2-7,CSAANRGQGEQYF,TGCAGCGCTGCCAACAGGGGGCAGGGGGAGCAGTACTTC
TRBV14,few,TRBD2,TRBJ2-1,CASSQGSLAVFYNEQFF,TGTGCCAGCAGCCAAGGTAGCCTAGCGGTATTTTACAATGAGCAGTTCTTC
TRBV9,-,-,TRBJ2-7,CASSLAGTGLEEQYF,TGTGCCAGCAGCCTAGCGGGGACAGGCCTAGAAGAGCAGTACTTC
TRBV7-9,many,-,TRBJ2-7,CASSDSYEQYF,TGTGCCAGCAGCGACTCCTACGAGCAGTACTTC
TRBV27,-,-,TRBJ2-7,CASSLNPTGASSYEQYF,TGTGCCAGCAGTTTAAATCCCACGGGAGCTAGCTCCTACGAGCAGTACTTC
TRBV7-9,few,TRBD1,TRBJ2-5,CASSLGGTGSNQETQYF,TGTGCCAGCAGCTTAGGCGGGACAGGCAGTAACCAAGAGACCCAGTACTTC
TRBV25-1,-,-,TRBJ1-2,CASSGQTREEPIYGYTF,TGTGCCAGCAGTGGCCAGACCCGAGAGGAGCCTATATATGGCTACACCTTC
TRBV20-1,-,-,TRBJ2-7,CSAREVSERPYEQYF,TGCAGTGCTAGAGAGGTCTCGGAGCGACCATACGAGCAGTACTTC
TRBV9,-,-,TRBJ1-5,CASSVSGGINQPQHF,TGTGCCAGCAGCGTAAGTGGGGGGATTAATCAGCCCCAGCATTTT
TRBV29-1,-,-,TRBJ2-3,CSVPRGGPTDTQYF,TGCAGCGTGCCCAGAGGGGGACCCACAGATACGCAGTATTTT
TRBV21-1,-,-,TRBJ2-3,CASSKNTKDSGREEFTDTQYF,TGTGCCAGCAGCAAAAACACCAAGGACAGCGGGAGGGAGGAATTTACAGATACGCAGTATTTT
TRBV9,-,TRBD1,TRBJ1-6,CASNERDRGSPLHF,TGTGCCAGCAACGAACGGGACAGGGGTTCACCCCTCCACTTT
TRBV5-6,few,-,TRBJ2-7,CASSLEATGANEQYF,TGTGCCAGCAGCTTGGAAGCGACGGGGGCCAACGAGCAGTACTTC
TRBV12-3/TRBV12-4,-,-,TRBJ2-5,CASSPAWGETQYF,TGTGCCAGCAGTCCAGCCTGGGGGGAGACCCAGTACTTC
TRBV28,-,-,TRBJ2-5,CASSPDMQETQYF,TGTGCCAGCAGTCCGGACATGCAAGAGACCCAGTACTTC
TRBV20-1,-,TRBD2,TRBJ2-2,CSARDPSGGISTGELFF,TGCAGTGCTAGAGATCCCAGCGGGGGGATCTCCACCGGGGAGCTGTTTTTT